The 15 T cell receptor beta chains below all came from one sample that was sequenced in a study of yellow fever vaccine responses in identical twins. From the RT-PCR reads, TCRdb called clonotypes with MiXCR, one entry per CDR3 protein. Of roughly 3,000 distinct CDR3 sequences listed, about 88% were seen once; the top ten hold approximately 2.9%. The material sequenced was T cells from blood (PBMCs), unsorted or a sorted subset (not recorded which), taken before or after yellow fever vaccination (not recorded which). All receptors derive from a young woman who received the yellow fever vaccine.

CDR3 in amino acids: CASSLGTEPYNEQFF. As DNA, the CDR3 is TGTGCCAGCAGCTTGGGGACCGAGCCATACAATGAGCAGTTCTTC. V gene TRBV5-6 combines with J gene TRBJ2-1; no firm D call. The length of the CDR3 is 15 residues. Germline CDR1 is SGHDT and CDR2 is YYEEEE. The V gene lost 0 bases and the J gene lost 4 bases, with 11 bases spanning the gap.

The genes are TRBV7-3 and TRBJ2-3, with a tentative D call TRBD2 (5 bases). This CDR3 is 13 amino acids long. Trimming took 6 bases from V and 1 from J, leaving 8 bases between them. Germline V gives CDR1 SGHTA, CDR2 FQGTGA. The chain's CDR3 is CASRVGGTDTQYF. CDR3 nucleotides: TGTGCCAGCAGAGTCGGGGGCACAGATACGCAGTATTTT.

V is TRBV18 and J is TRBJ2-7; 7 nucleotides align to TRBD1. Germline V lookup: CDR1 KGHSH, CDR2 LQKENI. CDR3 length: 14 amino acids. V was pared by 1 base and J by 2 bases, with 2 bases of the junction left unmatched. The CDR3 here is CASSPRDRPYEQYF. Here the CDR3 DNA reads TGTGCCAGCTCACCACGGGACAGACCCTACGAGCAGTACTTC.

With respect to this clonotype: The CDR3 does not end in the conserved phenylalanine or tryptophan, so this is likely a read error. The DNA is omitted, as the CDR3 cannot be located on it reliably, and the CDR3 follows TCRdb's listing. The V call is TRBV7-2, the J call TRBJ2-7; the D call TRBD2 from the table was never checked on the DNA. Germline loops: CDR1 SGHTA, CDR2 FQGNSA. The CDR3 totals 12 residues, both ends included. CDR3 protein: CASSLAGLAGEM.

This sequence joins TRBV7-9 and TRBJ2-1; D is unresolved. The length of the CDR3 is 13 residues. Trimming took 4 bases from V and 6 from J, leaving 10 bases between them. The germline V gene has CDR1 SEHNR and CDR2 FQNEAQ (reference sequence). For the CDR3, the DNA is TGTGCCAGCAGCTCCTACTTGGGCAATGAGCAGTTCTTC. Amino acid sequence: CASSSYLGNEQFF.

V is TRBV13 and J is TRBJ2-1, with TRBD2 as a possible D gene (6 bases). Germline V gene sequence: CDR1 PRHDT, CDR2 FYEKMQ (reference sequence). With 6 bases removed from V and 0 bases from J, the gap between germline ends came to 15 bases. CDR3 length equals 16 residues. This CDR3 is CASRSQRVTSYNEQFF. The CDR3 nucleotides are TGTGCCAGCAGATCCCAGCGGGTGACCTCCTACAATGAGCAGTTCTTC.

The chain couples TRBV11-1 to TRBJ2-3; 7 bases are a match to TRBD2. The J segment lost 0 bases and the V segment lost 4 bases, leaving 10 bases of the junction unmatched. CDR1 is SGHAT and CDR2 is FQDESV in the germline V gene (reference sequence). The CDR3 contains 17 residues. The CDR3 DNA reads TGTGCCAGCAGCTCCCGGTTAGCGGGCCCTAGCACAGATACGCAGTATTTT. It is translated as CASSSRLAGPSTDTQYF.

The rearrangement uses TRBV29-1 and TRBJ2-7; unclear D gene. CDR1 and CDR2 (germline): SQVTM, ANQGSEA. V lost 7 bases, J lost 3 bases, and 10 bases lay in between. This CDR3 has 11 amino acids. CDR3: CSASENYEQYF. In DNA, the CDR3 is TGCAGCGCATCGGAGAACTACGAGCAGTACTTC.

This clonotype was detected a few times. The chain combines TRBV29-1 with TRBJ2-1; D is unresolved. Trimming stripped 5 bases from V and 0 bases from J, with 8 bases between. The CDR3 consists of 13 residues. The germline gives CDR1 SQVTM, CDR2 ANQGSEA. The CDR3 coding sequence is TGCAGCGTTAGTCGATTCTCCTACAATGAGCAGTTCTTC. Its translation is CSVSRFSYNEQFF.

This chain connects TRBV11-2 to TRBJ2-7, with a tentative D call TRBD1 (6 bases). The V end lost 5 bases, the J end lost 1 base, and 18 bases lay between the germline ends. The germline V gene has CDR1 SGHAT and CDR2 FQNNGV. This CDR3 region has 16 residues. The CDR3 DNA sequence: TGTGCCAGCAGCGCCCGAGGGGCGGACAGTTCCTACGAGCAGTACTTC. Translating it yields CASSARGADSSYEQYF.

The chain combines TRBV7-6 with TRBJ1-6, with D hard to call. V lost 5 bases and J 9 bases, leaving 8 bases between the germline ends. The CDR3 contains 12 residues. Germline V gene sequence: CDR1 SGHVS, CDR2 FNYEAQ. The CDR3 is CASSPPISPLHF. CDR3 sequence (DNA): TGTGCCAGCAGCCCCCCGATTTCACCCCTCCACTTT.

The chain uses TRBV11-1 and TRBJ1-6, with a possible D match to TRBD1 (6 bases). Germline-derived CDR1 and CDR2 are SGHAT and FQDESV (reference sequence). The CDR3 consists of 14 residues. Trimming took off 5 bases at V and 4 bases at J, with 9 bases between the two ends. This CDR3 is CASSLQGYNSPLHF. CDR3 sequence (DNA): TGTGCCAGCAGCCTACAGGGTTATAATTCACCCCTCCACTTT.

A few counts support this clonotype. The chain couples TRBV11-3 to TRBJ2-7; maybe TRBD2 (5 bases). Trimming stripped 5 bases from V and 4 bases from J, with 15 bases between. The CDR3 loop spans 14 amino acids. CDR1 is SGHNT and CDR2 is YENEEA in the germline V gene. In DNA form, the CDR3 reads TGTGCCAGCAGCAAGGACTTCATGGGTTACGAGCAGTACTTC. As protein: CASSKDFMGYEQYF.

This clonotype was seen only once. V gene TRBV12-3 or TRBV12-4 combines with J gene TRBJ2-5, with TRBD2 matching 12 bases. The CDR3 is 16 amino acids. Germline trimming cut 5 bases from V and 0 bases from J; bases unmatched to any gene: 4. The CDR3 bases are TGTGCCAGCAGTCGGACTAGCGGGGCGTACCAAGAGACCCAGTACTTC. Translated: CASSRTSGAYQETQYF.

The genes are TRBV29-1 and TRBJ1-1, with TRBD1 as a possible D gene (6 bases). Germline CDR1 and CDR2: SQVTM and ANQGSEA. The CDR3 is 13 amino acids. Between the trimmed V and J ends, which lost 7 bases and 1 base, there was a span of 13 bases. The CDR3 loop reads CSAGKQGNTEAFF. CDR3 in DNA: TGCAGCGCTGGGAAACAGGGGAACACTGAAGCTTTCTTT.